The next 24 T cell receptor beta chains were all read from a single sample in a study of T-cell reconstitution after alpha-beta-depleted transplantation in children. It was with unique molecular identifiers that the TCRbeta library was prepared. Via MiXCR, TCRdb re-called the PCR reads, giving one row per CDR3 protein. The sample includes over 200,000 distinct CDR3 sequences, roughly a sixth of them seen just once. This sample comprised PBMCs, mostly from graft donor cells, obtained 360 days after TCRalphabeta/CD19-depleted stem cell transplant. Receptors originate from a male patient between 2 and 15 years old who had a stem cell transplant for acute lymphoblastic leukemia, so the T cells may come from the graft donor.

This clonotype was found a few times. The rearrangement joins TRBV29-1 to TRBJ1-1; D is ambiguous. V dropped 7 bases and J dropped 1 base, with 10 bases sitting between them. This CDR3 is 12 amino acids long. In germline, CDR1 is SQVTM, CDR2 ANQGSEA. The CDR3 sequence: CSAAGANTEAFF. The CDR3, as DNA: TGCAGCGCTGCGGGCGCGAACACTGAAGCTTTCTTT.

V is TRBV18 and J is TRBJ2-1, with TRBD2 matching over 9 bases. Germline values: CDR1 KGHSH, CDR2 LQKENI. The ends lost 1 base at V and 12 bases at J; junction bases unmatched: 13. The CDR3 spans 16 residues. The CDR3 bases are TGTGCCAGCTCACCACACGCTGGGCTAGCGGGGAATTGGCAGTTCTTC. It translates to CASSPHAGLAGNWQFF.

This clonotype was found once. V and J are TRBV7-2 and TRBJ1-6, with D perhaps TRBD1 (5 bases). Germline CDR1 and CDR2: SGHTA and FQGNSA. The V end was cut by 0 bases, the J end by 9 bases, with 18 bases between. The CDR3 is 17 residues long. As DNA, the CDR3 is TGTGCCAGCAGCTTAGCTCCTGTGCCAGGGCCGGGTTCACCCCTCCACTTT. Translation: CASSLAPVPGPGSPLHF.

The chain employs TRBV19 and TRBJ2-7; D gene uncertain. CDR3 length: 13 residues. V was shortened by 11 bases and J by 1 base, with 15 bases between the two germline ends. CDR1 and CDR2 from the germline V gene are LNHDA and SQIVND (reference sequence). CDR3: CACGGRRSYEQYF. CDR3 DNA sequence: TGTGCCTGTGGTGGCAGGCGTTCCTACGAGCAGTACTTC.

This sequence joins TRBV5-5 and TRBJ1-6; D is perhaps TRBD1 (5 bases). Trimming cost V 1 base and J 6 bases, with 11 bases left between them. The CDR3 extends over 15 amino acids. Germline CDR1 and CDR2: SGHKS and YYEKEE (reference sequence). In nucleotides, the CDR3 is TGTGCCAGCAGCTTGATCGGGGCACTTAATTCACCCCTCCACTTT. As protein: CASSLIGALNSPLHF.

The chain uses TRBV12-3 or TRBV12-4 and TRBJ2-5; 9 bases fit TRBD1. The CDR3 spans 16 residues. Losses at the gene ends were 3 bases for V and 5 bases for J; bases not matched to a gene: 10. The CDR3 nucleotides are TGTGCCAGCAGTTTTCACGTACAGGGGGCGAGGGAGACCCAGTACTTC. It codes for CASSFHVQGARETQYF.

The V gene is TRBV11-2, the J gene TRBJ2-1; D unclear. Germline values: CDR1 SGHAT, CDR2 FQNNGV. This CDR3 comprises 14 residues. V was clipped by 5 bases and J by 4 bases, with 12 bases between them. CDR3 sequence (DNA): TGTGCCAGCAGCCCACCTGGGGTTTACAATGAGCAGTTCTTC. It yields the protein CASSPPGVYNEQFF.

There are a few counts of this clonotype. The J gene is TRBJ2-1, the V gene TRBV20-1; D possibly corresponds to TRBD1 (5 bases). CDR1 is DFQATT and CDR2 is SNEGSKA in the germline V gene (reference sequence). The CDR3 has 13 amino acids. V dropped 6 bases and J dropped 3 bases, with 12 bases sitting between them. As DNA, the CDR3 is TGCAGTGCCGGCAGGGTAGGCTACAATGAGCAGTTCTTC. This codes for CSAGRVGYNEQFF.

This clonotype was counted ten times or more. This chain connects TRBV28 to TRBJ1-2, with D possibly TRBD1 on 6 matching bases. The CDR3 is 16 residues long. Germline V gene data show CDR1 as MDHEN and CDR2 as SYDVKM. The ends were cut back, 2 bases at V and 0 bases at J, with 13 bases in the middle. The CDR3 protein is CASSLLAGGSNYGYTF. The CDR3 region has the DNA TGTGCCAGCAGTTTACTGGCGGGGGGCTCTAACTATGGCTACACCTTC.

V and J are TRBV29-1 and TRBJ1-4, with D hard to call. The V and J ends lost 4 bases and 7 bases respectively, with 10 bases between them. The CDR3 consists of 12 residues. Germline V lookup: CDR1 SQVTM, CDR2 ANQGSEA. CDR3 loop: CSVGGKGEKLFF. In DNA form, the CDR3 reads TGCAGCGTTGGCGGGAAGGGTGAAAAACTGTTTTTT.

The chain carries TRBV11-2 and TRBJ1-2; D might be TRBD1 (5 bases). CDR1 and CDR2 from the germline V gene are SGHAT and FQNNGV. This CDR3 is built from 16 residues. The V end lost 7 bases, the J end lost 4 bases, and 22 bases lay between the germline ends. CDR3 region: CASIPPRTSGFYGYTF. In nucleotides, the CDR3 is TGTGCCAGCATCCCGCCCCGGACATCGGGTTTCTATGGCTACACCTTC.

The chain couples TRBV7-2 to TRBJ2-7; D gene uncertain. CDR3 length: 13 residues. Germline V gives CDR1 SGHTA, CDR2 FQGNSA. Trimming pared 5 bases from V and 0 bases from J, leaving 8 bases between. The CDR3 region has the DNA TGTGCCAGCAGCAAAGGGCCCTCCTACGAGCAGTACTTC. Protein sequence: CASSKGPSYEQYF.

V is TRBV9 and J is TRBJ2-5; D is undetermined. CDR3 size: 13 residues. The germline V gene has CDR1 SGDLS and CDR2 YYNGEE. V lost 0 bases to trimming and J lost 3 bases, with 6 bases between them. The CDR3 loop reads CASSVEGKETQYF. CDR3 bases: TGTGCCAGCAGCGTAGAGGGAAAAGAGACCCAGTACTTC. The full variable domain, with the rest looked up from reference TRBV9 and TRBJ2-5, is DSGVTQTPKHLITATGQRVTLRCSPRSGDLSVYWYQQSLDQGLQFLIQYYNGEERAKGNILERFSAQQFPDLHSELNLSSLELGDSALYFCASSVEGKETQYFGPGTRLLVL.

V usage is TRBV3-1 and J usage is TRBJ1-6; D perhaps matches TRBD1 (6 bases). V gave up 3 bases and J gave up 9 bases, with 27 bases separating them. In germline, CDR1 is LGHDT, CDR2 YNNKEL (reference sequence). The CDR3 runs 19 residues. The chain's CDR3 is CASSHSRDNLFMRGSPLHF. CDR3 nucleotides: TGTGCCAGCAGCCATTCAAGGGACAATCTGTTTATGCGAGGTTCACCCCTCCACTTT.

The chain carries TRBV5-1 and TRBJ2-7, with a possible D match to TRBD2 (6 bases). Germline assignment: CDR1 SGHRS and CDR2 YFSETQ. There are 16 residues in the CDR3. V dropped 5 bases and J dropped 4 bases, with 22 bases sitting between them. CDR3 amino acids: CASRLVAGGDLYEQYF. CDR3 nucleotide sequence: TGCGCCAGCAGGCTCGTCGCCGGGGGAGACCTTTACGAGCAGTACTTC.

This clonotype was detected ten times or more. The rearrangement links TRBV29-1 to TRBJ2-5; the match to TRBD1 covers 7 bases. Unmatched junction bases numbered 6, after V lost 6 bases and J lost 5 bases. There are 12 residues in the CDR3. CDR1 SQVTM and CDR2 ANQGSEA come from the germline V gene. Here the CDR3 reads CSVPDRWETQYF. The CDR3, as DNA: TGCAGCGTCCCGGACAGGTGGGAGACCCAGTACTTC.

This clonotype was recorded many times. The chain links TRBV27 to TRBJ2-3, with D uncertain. V was clipped by 5 bases and J by 4 bases, with 7 bases between them. CDR1 is MNHEY, CDR2 SMNVEV, per germline (reference sequence). The CDR3 consists of 12 residues. The CDR3 spells CASSRAADTQYF. DNA for the CDR3: TGTGCCAGCAGTCGAGCTGCAGATACGCAGTATTTT.

This clonotype showed up just once. The chain is built from TRBV7-9 and TRBJ2-5; 8 nucleotides agree with TRBD1. This CDR3 has 15 residues. From germline, CDR1 is SEHNR and CDR2 FQNEAQ (reference sequence). The J segment lost 4 bases and the V segment lost 0 bases, leaving 4 bases of the junction unmatched. This chain's CDR3 is CASSLALGQAETQYF. Here the CDR3 DNA reads TGTGCCAGCAGCTTAGCCTTGGGACAGGCAGAGACCCAGTACTTC.

This chain uses TRBV20-1 with TRBJ1-2, with unresolved D. The CDR3 has 13 residues. The V end was cut by 0 bases, the J end by 3 bases, with 8 bases between. Germline V gives CDR1 DFQATT, CDR2 SNEGSKA (reference sequence). The CDR3 protein is CSARDVGYYGYTF. The CDR3 DNA reads TGCAGTGCTAGAGATGTCGGCTACTATGGCTACACCTTC.

The V call is TRBV6-5, the J call TRBJ2-7; TRBD1 aligns across 9 bases. Germline V gene sequence: CDR1 MNHEY, CDR2 SVGAGI. Trimming at V came to 2 bases and at J to 4 bases, leaving 6 bases not matched to a gene. The CDR3 is 15 amino acids. CDR3 residues: CASSYGRDRAYEQYF. CDR3 sequence (DNA): TGTGCCAGCAGTTACGGTAGGGACAGGGCATACGAGCAGTACTTC.

This clonotype has only a few counts. The chain joins TRBV6-5 to TRBJ2-1, with 14 bases matching TRBD2. CDR1 MNHEY and CDR2 SVGAGI come from the germline V gene. The J segment lost 8 bases and the V segment lost 0 bases, leaving 3 bases of the junction unmatched. The CDR3 is 16 residues long. The CDR3 protein is CASSYSGLAGEYEQFF. The CDR3 coding sequence is TGTGCCAGCAGTTACTCGGGACTAGCGGGGGAATATGAGCAGTTCTTC.

This chain links TRBV5-5 with TRBJ2-7; 9 nucleotides match TRBD1. Trimming took 4 bases from V and 3 from J; bases not matched to a gene: 5. The CDR3 totals 14 residues. Germline V gene data show CDR1 as SGHKS and CDR2 as YYEKEE (reference sequence). The CDR3 DNA sequence: TGTGCCAGCAGCCCGGACAGGGGAAACTACGAGCAGTACTTC. This sequence encodes CASSPDRGNYEQYF.

The genes are TRBV6-1 and TRBJ2-7, with TRBD1 identical over 7 bases. The CDR3 totals 13 residues. V gave up 3 bases and J gave up 3 bases; unmatched junction bases: 2. Germline V gene sequence: CDR1 MNHNS, CDR2 SASEGT. The CDR3 here is CASSDRGYYEQYF. The DNA of the CDR3 is TGTGCCAGCAGTGACAGGGGGTACTACGAGCAGTACTTC.

This clonotype turned up a few times. CDR3 residues: CASSSGLAGAETQYF. Written as DNA, the CDR3 is TGTGCCAGCAGCTCCGGACTAGCGGGGGCGGAGACCCAGTACTTC. V gene TRBV11-2 combines with J gene TRBJ2-5; 13 positions agree with TRBD2. Looked up from germline, CDR1 is SGHAT and CDR2 is FQNNGV. With 4 bases clipped from V and 5 bases from J, the junction kept 4 bases outside the gene matches. The CDR3 is 15 amino acids. Full variable domain (rest looked up from reference TRBV11-2 and TRBJ2-5): EAGVAQSPRYKIIEKRQSVAFWCNPISGHATLYWYQQILGQGPKLLIQFQNNGVVDDSQLPKDRFSAERLKGVDSTLKIQPAKLEDSAVYLCASSSGLAGAETQYFGPGTRLLVL.